The entry that follows covers one TCR beta chain sequence. Its antigen is undetermined. Construction of the TCR beta libraries employed iRepertoire HTBI primers in conjunction with Arm-PCR of CDR3 regions. One entry per CDR3 protein results from TCRdb running MiXCR on the multiplex PCR reads. The table lists some 370,000 distinct CDR3 sequences, around 21% of them singletons. Time point denoted: persistent/refractory GD, antithyroid drugs over 5 years with positive TRAb. RNA from PBMCs was the source of the TCR library. Germline CDR1 and CDR2: GTSNPN and SVGIG (reference sequence). The V gene lost 2 bases and the J gene lost 6 bases, with 10 bases spanning the gap. The CDR3 is 13 amino acids. The source of the sample is a study of regulatory T cells in long-lasting Graves disease. Study-wide results and caveats: With approximately 2,800 shared public clonotypes, persistent patients exceeded new patients, who shared about a thousand. The study found TRBV28, TRBJ1-2 and TRBJ2-5 favored in persistent disease. Relative to newly diagnosed Graves' patients, persistent ones had lower TCR diversity.

The rearrangement uses TRBV30 and TRBJ2-2, with D perhaps TRBD1 or TRBD2 (5 bases each). The TCR sequence derives from a female donor with Graves disease. Sequences were derived from peripheral blood mononuclear cells (PBMCs), sampled when the disease was refractory, from a patient treated with antithyroid drugs. The CDR3 loop is CAWSRWDPGELFF. CDR3 nucleotides: TGTGCCTGGAGTAGATGGGACCCCGGGGAGCTGTTTTTT.